Below, 9 T cell receptor beta chains from the same sample are listed, as sequenced in a study of T-cell memory formation after mild COVID-19. Using its own MiXCR run on the 5' RACE reads, TCRdb lists one record per CDR3 protein. The sample has just over 400,000 distinct CDR3 sequences, about 25% seen once; the top ten hold roughly 13%. Sequenced input: PBMCs or a T cell subset sorted from them (not recorded which). Every receptor here comes from an adult woman who had mild COVID-19 (a few samples of this study predate the infection). Cell type and time point are not known.

This clonotype was detected many times. The chain has TRBV29-1 and TRBJ2-3; 11 bases line up with TRBD2. CDR1 SQVTM and CDR2 ANQGSEA come from the germline V gene. The V and J ends lost 7 bases and 2 bases, in that order; junction bases with no gene match: 8. The CDR3 runs 15 residues. This CDR3 is CSARGLAVTTDTQYF. The DNA for the CDR3 is TGCAGCGCACGGGGACTAGCGGTTACCACAGATACGCAGTATTTT.

This clonotype was recorded a few times. The chain recombines TRBV20-1 with TRBJ2-1; 8 bases are shared with TRBD2. The CDR3 runs to 15 residues. Trimming at V came to 5 bases and at J to 2 bases, leaving 8 bases not matched to a gene. The V gene's germline CDR1 is DFQATT and CDR2 SNEGSKA (reference sequence). This CDR3 is CSAPKPSGPYNEQFF. CDR3 coding DNA: TGCAGTGCTCCCAAGCCTAGCGGGCCCTACAATGAGCAGTTCTTC.

This chain connects TRBV7-2 to TRBJ2-3, with a possible D match to TRBD1 (5 bases). The CDR3 runs to 15 residues. V lost 3 bases, J lost 4 bases, and 14 bases lay in between. Germline values: CDR1 SGHTA, CDR2 FQGNSA. The CDR3 sequence is CASSFEWGGPDTQYF. The CDR3 DNA follows: TGTGCCAGCAGCTTCGAGTGGGGCGGTCCAGATACGCAGTATTTT.

The V and J genes are TRBV3-1 and TRBJ1-5; no clear D. Trimming left V 4 bases short and J 4 bases short, with 14 bases between. The germline V gene encodes CDR1 LGHDT and CDR2 YNNKEL (reference sequence). The CDR3 totals 15 residues. CDR3 nucleotide sequence: TGTGCCAGCAGCCCAAGAGATAGGCAAAATCAGCCCCAGCATTTT. Its protein is CASSPRDRQNQPQHF.

This rearrangement joins TRBV5-1 to TRBJ2-7, with 7 bases matching TRBD1. With V trimmed by 4 bases and J by 4 bases, 11 bases remained unmatched. The CDR3 length is 15 residues. Germline V gives CDR1 SGHRS, CDR2 YFSETQ. CDR3 sequence: CASSPRGFTGYEQYF. Here the CDR3 DNA reads TGCGCCAGCAGCCCCAGGGGGTTCACCGGGTACGAGCAGTACTTC.

V usage is TRBV4-1 and J usage is TRBJ2-6; D gene ambiguous. The V end was cut by 1 base, the J end by 1 base, with 14 bases between. Germline CDR1 and CDR2: MGHRA and YSYEKL. The CDR3 sequence is 18 residues long. As DNA, the CDR3 is TGCGCCAGCAGCCAAGGGGTTTCCGACTCGTCTGGGGCCAACGTCCTGACTTTC. Encoded protein: CASSQGVSDSSGANVLTF.

In this sample, this clonotype turned up a few times. The J gene is TRBJ1-1, the V gene TRBV5-1, with D hard to call. CDR1 and CDR2 (germline): SGHRS, YFSETQ. V was clipped by 1 base and J by 1 base, with 14 bases between them. This CDR3 region has 16 residues. CDR3 sequence reads: CASSLRLRPTNTEAFF. In DNA, the CDR3 is TGCGCCAGCAGCTTGCGACTCAGGCCCACGAACACTGAAGCTTTCTTT.

The table lists this clonotype with many counts. V gene TRBV5-4 combines with J gene TRBJ2-5; D call uncertain. V was trimmed by 0 bases and J by 5 bases, leaving 8 bases between them. Germline assignment: CDR1 SGHNT and CDR2 YYREEE (reference sequence). The CDR3 loop spans 13 amino acids. DNA of the CDR3: TGTGCCAGCAGCTTGGGACTGGGTGAGACCCAGTACTTC. Residues: CASSLGLGETQYF.

This clonotype was seen a few times. This chain links TRBV28 with TRBJ2-7; D is perhaps TRBD1 or TRBD2 (5 bases each). CDR3 size: 15 residues. V was shortened by 6 bases and J by 4 bases, with 19 bases between the two germline ends. Germline CDR1 and CDR2: MDHEN and SYDVKM. The CDR3 loop is CASSSPDPRGYEQYF. CDR3 DNA sequence: TGTGCCAGCAGCTCACCGGACCCGAGGGGTTACGAGCAGTACTTC.